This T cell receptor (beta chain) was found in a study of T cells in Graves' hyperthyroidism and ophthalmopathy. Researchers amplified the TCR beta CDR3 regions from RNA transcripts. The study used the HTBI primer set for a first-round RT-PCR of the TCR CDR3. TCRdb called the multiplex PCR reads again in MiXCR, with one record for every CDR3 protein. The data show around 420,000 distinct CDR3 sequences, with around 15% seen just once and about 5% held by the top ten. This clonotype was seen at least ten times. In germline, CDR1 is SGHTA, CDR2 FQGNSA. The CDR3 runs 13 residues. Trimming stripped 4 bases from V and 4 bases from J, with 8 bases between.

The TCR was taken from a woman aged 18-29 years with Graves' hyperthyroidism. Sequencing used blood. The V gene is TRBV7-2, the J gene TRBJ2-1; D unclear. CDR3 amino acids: CASSSPSYNEQFF. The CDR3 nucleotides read TGTGCCAGCAGCTCCCCTTCATACAATGAGCAGTTCTTC.